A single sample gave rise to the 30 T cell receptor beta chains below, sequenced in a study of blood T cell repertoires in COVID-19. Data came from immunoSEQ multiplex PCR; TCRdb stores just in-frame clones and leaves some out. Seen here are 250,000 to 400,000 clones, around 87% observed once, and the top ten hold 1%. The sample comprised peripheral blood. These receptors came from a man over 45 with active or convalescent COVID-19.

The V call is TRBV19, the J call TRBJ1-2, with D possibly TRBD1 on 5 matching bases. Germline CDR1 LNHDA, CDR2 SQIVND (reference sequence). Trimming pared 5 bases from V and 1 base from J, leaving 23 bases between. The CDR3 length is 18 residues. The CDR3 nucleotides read TGTGCCAGTAGTTCGTCGGGAGGGGAGAGTCTTTTTAACTATGGCTACACCTTC. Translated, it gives CASSSSGGESLFNYGYTF.

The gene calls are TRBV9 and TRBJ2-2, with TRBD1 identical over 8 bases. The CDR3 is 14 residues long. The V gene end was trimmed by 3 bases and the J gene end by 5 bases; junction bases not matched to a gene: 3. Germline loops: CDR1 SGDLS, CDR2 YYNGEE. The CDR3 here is CASSADRATGELFF. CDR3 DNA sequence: TGTGCCAGCAGCGCGGACAGGGCGACCGGGGAGCTGTTTTTT.

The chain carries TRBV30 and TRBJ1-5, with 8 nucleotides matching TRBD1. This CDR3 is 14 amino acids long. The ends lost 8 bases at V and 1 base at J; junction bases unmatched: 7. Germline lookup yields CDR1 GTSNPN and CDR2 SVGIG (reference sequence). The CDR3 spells CAGSQGASNQPQHF. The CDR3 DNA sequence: TGTGCCGGATCCCAGGGGGCGAGCAATCAGCCCCAGCATTTT.

The CDR3 DNA follows: TGTGCCAGTAGCGACCGCGGGGTAAATTCACCCCTCCACTTT. This translates into CASSDRGVNSPLHF. The rearrangement links TRBV19 to TRBJ1-6; D is ambiguous. V lost 6 bases to trimming and J lost 7 bases, with 13 bases between them. Germline CDR1 LNHDA, CDR2 SQIVND (reference sequence). The CDR3 is 14 residues long.

The CDR3 DNA is TGTGCCAGCAGCCAAGGGGAGGGGTGGCGGGGGACCACAGATACGCAGTATTTT. Amino acids: CASSQGEGWRGTTDTQYF. The genes are TRBV3-1 (or the pseudogene TRBV3-2) and TRBJ2-3; 7 bases fit TRBD2. Germline trimming cut 1 base from V and 2 bases from J; bases unmatched to any gene: 12. Germline values: CDR1 LGHDT, CDR2 YNNKEL (reference sequence). The CDR3 sequence is 18 residues long.

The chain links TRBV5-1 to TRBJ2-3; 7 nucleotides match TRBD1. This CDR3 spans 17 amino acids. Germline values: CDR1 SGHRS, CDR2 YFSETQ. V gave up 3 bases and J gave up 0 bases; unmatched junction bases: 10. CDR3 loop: CASSSSWAGGSTDTQYF. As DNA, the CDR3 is TGCGCCAGCAGCTCCTCGTGGGCAGGGGGTAGCACAGATACGCAGTATTTT. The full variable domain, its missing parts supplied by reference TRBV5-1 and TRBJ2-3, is KAGVTQTPRYLIKTRGQQVTLSCSPISGHRSVSWYQQTPGQGLQFLFEYFSETQRNKGNFPGRFSGRQFSNSRSEMNVSTLELGDSALYLCASSSSWAGGSTDTQYFGPGTRLTVL.

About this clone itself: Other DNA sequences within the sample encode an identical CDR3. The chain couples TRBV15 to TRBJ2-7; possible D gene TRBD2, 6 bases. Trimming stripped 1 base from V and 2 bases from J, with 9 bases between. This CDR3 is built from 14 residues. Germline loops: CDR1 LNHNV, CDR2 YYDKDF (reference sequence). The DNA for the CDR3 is TGTGCCACCAGCAGAGGCGGGGCCACCTACGAGCAGTACTTC. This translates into CATSRGGATYEQYF. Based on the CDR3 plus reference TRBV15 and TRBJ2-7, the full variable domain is DAMVIQNPRYQVTQFGKPVTLSCSQTLNHNVMYWYQQKSSQAPKLLFHYYDKDFNNEADTPDNFQSRRPNTSFCFLDIRSPGLGDTAMYLCATSRGGATYEQYFGPGTRLTVT.

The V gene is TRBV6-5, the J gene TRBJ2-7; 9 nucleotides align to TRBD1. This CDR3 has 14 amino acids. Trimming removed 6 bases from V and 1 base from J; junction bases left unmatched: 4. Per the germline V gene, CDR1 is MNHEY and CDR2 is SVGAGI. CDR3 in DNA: TGTGCCAGCAGACCGGGACAGGGTTCCTACGAGCAGTACTTC. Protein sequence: CASRPGQGSYEQYF.

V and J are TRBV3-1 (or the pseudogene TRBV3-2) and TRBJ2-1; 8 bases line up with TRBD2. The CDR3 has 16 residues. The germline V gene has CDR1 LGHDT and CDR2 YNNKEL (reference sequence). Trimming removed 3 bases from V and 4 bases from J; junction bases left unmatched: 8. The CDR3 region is CASSQEAGTRYNEQFF. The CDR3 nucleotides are TGTGCCAGCAGCCAGGAGGCCGGGACTAGATACAATGAGCAGTTCTTC.

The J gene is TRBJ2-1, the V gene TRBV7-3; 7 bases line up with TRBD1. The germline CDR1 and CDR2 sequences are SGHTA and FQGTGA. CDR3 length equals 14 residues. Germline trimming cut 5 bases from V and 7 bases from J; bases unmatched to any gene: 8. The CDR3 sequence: CASSQRQGRNEQFF. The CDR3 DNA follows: TGTGCCAGCAGCCAAAGACAGGGAAGGAATGAGCAGTTCTTC.

The CDR3 DNA sequence: TGCAGCGCTGGCCAGAATCGGGACTATGGCTACACCTTC. Amino acid sequence: CSAGQNRDYGYTF. This chain joins TRBV29-1 and TRBJ1-2, with D unresolved. CDR3 length: 13 amino acids. Germline-derived CDR1 and CDR2 are SQVTM and ANQGSEA. Trimming took off 7 bases at V and 3 bases at J, with 15 bases between the two ends. The variable domain in full, with the rest retrieved from reference TRBV29-1 and TRBJ1-2, is SAVISQKPSRDICQRGTSLTIQCQVDSQVTMMFWYRQQPGQSLTLIATANQGSEATYESGFVIDKFPISRPNLTFSTLTVSNMSPEDSSIYLCSAGQNRDYGYTFGSGTRLTVV.

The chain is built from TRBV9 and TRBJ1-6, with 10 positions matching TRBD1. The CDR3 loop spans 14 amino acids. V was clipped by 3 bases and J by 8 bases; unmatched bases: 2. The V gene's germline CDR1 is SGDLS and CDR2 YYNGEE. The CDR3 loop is CASSEGTGDSPLHF. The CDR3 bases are TGTGCCAGCAGCGAGGGGACAGGGGATTCACCCCTCCACTTT.

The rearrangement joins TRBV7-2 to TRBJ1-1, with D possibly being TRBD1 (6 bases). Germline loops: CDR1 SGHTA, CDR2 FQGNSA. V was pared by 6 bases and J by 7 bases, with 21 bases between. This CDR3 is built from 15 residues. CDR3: CASRLTSGGGDEAFF. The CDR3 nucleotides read TGTGCCAGCAGGCTAACATCGGGGGGCGGAGATGAAGCTTTCTTT.

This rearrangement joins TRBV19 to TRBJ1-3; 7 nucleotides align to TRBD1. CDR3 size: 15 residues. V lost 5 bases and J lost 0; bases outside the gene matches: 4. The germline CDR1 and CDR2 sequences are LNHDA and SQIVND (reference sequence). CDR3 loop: CASSATGVSGNTIYF. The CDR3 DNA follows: TGTGCCAGTAGTGCTACAGGGGTCTCTGGAAACACCATATATTTT.

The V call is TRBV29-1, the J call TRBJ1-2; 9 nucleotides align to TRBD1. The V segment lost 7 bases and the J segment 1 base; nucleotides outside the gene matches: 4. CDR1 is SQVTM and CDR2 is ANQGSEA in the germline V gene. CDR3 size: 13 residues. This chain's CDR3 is CSAGTGSNYGYTF. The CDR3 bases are TGCAGCGCCGGGACAGGGAGTAACTATGGCTACACCTTC.

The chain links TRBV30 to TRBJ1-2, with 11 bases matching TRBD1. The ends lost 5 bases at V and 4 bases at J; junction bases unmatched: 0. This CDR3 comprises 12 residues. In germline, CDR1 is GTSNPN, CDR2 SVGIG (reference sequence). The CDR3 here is CAWGTGGYGYTF. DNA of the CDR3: TGTGCCTGGGGGACAGGGGGCTATGGCTACACCTTC.

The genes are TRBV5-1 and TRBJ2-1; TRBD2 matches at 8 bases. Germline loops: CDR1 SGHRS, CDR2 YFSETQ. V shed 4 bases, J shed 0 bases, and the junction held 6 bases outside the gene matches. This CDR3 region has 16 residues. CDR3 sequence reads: CASSPGAGGSYNEQFF. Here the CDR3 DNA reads TGCGCCAGCAGCCCGGGGGCGGGAGGCTCCTACAATGAGCAGTTCTTC. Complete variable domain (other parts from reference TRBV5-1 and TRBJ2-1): KAGVTQTPRYLIKTRGQQVTLSCSPISGHRSVSWYQQTPGQGLQFLFEYFSETQRNKGNFPGRFSGRQFSNSRSEMNVSTLELGDSALYLCASSPGAGGSYNEQFFGPGTRLTVL.

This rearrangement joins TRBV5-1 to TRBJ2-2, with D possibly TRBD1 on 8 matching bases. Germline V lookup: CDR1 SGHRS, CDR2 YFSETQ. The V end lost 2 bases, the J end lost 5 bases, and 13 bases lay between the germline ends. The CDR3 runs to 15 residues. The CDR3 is CASSFIQGGTGELFF. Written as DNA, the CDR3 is TGCGCCAGCAGCTTTATACAGGGGGGGACCGGGGAGCTGTTTTTT. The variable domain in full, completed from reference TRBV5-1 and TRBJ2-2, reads KAGVTQTPRYLIKTRGQQVTLSCSPISGHRSVSWYQQTPGQGLQFLFEYFSETQRNKGNFPGRFSGRQFSNSRSEMNVSTLELGDSALYLCASSFIQGGTGELFFGEGSRLTVL.

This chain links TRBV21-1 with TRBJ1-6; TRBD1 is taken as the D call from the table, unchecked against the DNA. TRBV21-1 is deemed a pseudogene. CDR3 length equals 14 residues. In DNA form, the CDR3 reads TGTGCCAGCAGCACGGGCAGGGCAGGTTCACCCCTCCACTTT. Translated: CASSTGRAGSPLHF.

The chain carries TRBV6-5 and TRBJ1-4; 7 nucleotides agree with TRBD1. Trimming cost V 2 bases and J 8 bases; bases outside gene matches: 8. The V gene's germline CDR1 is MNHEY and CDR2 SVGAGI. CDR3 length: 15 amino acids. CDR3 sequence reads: CASSYRGQLREKLFF. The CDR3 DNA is TGTGCCAGCAGTTACCGGGGACAGTTAAGGGAAAAACTGTTTTTT.

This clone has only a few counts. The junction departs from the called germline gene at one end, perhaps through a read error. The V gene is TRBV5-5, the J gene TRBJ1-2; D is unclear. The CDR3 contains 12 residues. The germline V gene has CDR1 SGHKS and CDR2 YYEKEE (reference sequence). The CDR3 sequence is CASSLYEVPGDF. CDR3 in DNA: TGTGCCAGCAGCTTGTACGAGGTCCCTGGCGACTTC.

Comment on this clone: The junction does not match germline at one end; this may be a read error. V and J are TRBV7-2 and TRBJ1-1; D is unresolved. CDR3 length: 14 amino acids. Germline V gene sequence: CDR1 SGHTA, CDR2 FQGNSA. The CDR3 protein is CASSPRAGNAEAFF. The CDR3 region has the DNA TGTGCCAGCAGCCCTAGGGCCGGGAACGCTGAAGCTTTCTTT.

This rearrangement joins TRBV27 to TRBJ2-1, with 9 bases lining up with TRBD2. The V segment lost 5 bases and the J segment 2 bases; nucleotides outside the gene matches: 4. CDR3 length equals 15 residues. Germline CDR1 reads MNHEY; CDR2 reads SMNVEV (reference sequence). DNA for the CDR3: TGTGCCAGCAGTCCCAGCGGGGGGACCTACAATGAGCAGTTCTTC. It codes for CASSPSGGTYNEQFF.

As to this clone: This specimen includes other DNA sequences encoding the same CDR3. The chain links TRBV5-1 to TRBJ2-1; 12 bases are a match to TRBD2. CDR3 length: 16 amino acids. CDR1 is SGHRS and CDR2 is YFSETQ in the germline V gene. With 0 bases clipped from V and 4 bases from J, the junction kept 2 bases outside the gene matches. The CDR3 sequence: CASSLGGTSGYNEQFF. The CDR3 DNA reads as TGCGCCAGCAGCTTGGGAGGGACTAGCGGGTACAATGAGCAGTTCTTC.

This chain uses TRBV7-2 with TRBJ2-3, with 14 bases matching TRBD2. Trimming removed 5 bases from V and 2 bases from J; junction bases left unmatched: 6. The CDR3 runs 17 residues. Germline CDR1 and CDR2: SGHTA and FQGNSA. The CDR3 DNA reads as TGTGCCAGCAGCAACCGACTAGCGGGGGGGGTCACAGATACGCAGTATTTT. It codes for CASSNRLAGGVTDTQYF.

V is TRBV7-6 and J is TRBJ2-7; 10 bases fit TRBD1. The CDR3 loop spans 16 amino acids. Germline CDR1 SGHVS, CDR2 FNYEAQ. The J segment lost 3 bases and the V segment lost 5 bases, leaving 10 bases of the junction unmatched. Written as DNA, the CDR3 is TGTGCCAGCAGCCCGTCCGGGACAGGGGCCGTCTACGAGCAGTACTTC. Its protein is CASSPSGTGAVYEQYF.

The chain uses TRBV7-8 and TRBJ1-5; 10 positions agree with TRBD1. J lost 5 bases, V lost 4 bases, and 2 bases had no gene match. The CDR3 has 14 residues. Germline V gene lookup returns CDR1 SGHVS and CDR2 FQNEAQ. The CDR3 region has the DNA TGTGCCAGCAGCTCAGGACAGGGGGATCAGCCCCAGCATTTT. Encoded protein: CASSSGQGDQPQHF.

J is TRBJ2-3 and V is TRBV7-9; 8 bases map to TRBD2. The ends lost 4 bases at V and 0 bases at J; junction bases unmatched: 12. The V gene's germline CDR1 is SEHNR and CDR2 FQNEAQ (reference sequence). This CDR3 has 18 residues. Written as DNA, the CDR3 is TGTGCCAGCAGCTCCAGAGGACAGCGGGGGTTAAGCACAGATACGCAGTATTTT. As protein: CASSSRGQRGLSTDTQYF.

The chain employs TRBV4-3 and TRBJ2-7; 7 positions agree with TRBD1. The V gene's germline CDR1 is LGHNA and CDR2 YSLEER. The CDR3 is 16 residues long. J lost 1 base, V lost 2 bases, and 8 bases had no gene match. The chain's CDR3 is CASSQLPGQPSYEQYF. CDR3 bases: TGCGCCAGCAGCCAACTGCCGGGACAGCCGTCCTACGAGCAGTACTTC.

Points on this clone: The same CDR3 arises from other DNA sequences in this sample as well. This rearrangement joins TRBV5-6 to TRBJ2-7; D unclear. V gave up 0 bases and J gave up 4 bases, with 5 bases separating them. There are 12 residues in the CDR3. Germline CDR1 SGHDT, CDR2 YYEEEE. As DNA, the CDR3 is TGTGCCAGCAGCTTGGGAGGATACGAGCAGTACTTC. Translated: CASSLGGYEQYF.